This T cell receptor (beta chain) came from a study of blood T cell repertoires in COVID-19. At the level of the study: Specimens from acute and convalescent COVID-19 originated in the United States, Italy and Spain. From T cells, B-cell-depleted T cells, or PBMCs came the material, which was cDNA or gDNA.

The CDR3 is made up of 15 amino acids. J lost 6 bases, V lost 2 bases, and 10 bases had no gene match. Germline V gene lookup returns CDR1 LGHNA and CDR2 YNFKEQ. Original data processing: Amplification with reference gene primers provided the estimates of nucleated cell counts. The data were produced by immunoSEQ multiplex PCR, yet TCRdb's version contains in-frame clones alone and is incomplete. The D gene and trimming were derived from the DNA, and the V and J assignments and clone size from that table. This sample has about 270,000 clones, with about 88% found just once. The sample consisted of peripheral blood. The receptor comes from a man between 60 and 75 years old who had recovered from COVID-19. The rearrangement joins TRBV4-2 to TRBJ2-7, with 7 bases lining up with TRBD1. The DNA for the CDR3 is TGTGCCAGCAGCCAACATATAGGGGGCCTCGGCGAGCAGTACTTC. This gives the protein CASSQHIGGLGEQYF.